The 30 T cell receptor beta chains presented below share a single source sample, sequenced in a study of regulatory T cells in long-lasting Graves disease. The authors built TCR beta libraries using iRepertoire HTBI primers and Arm-PCR of CDR3 regions. TCRdb independently ran MiXCR on the multiplex PCR reads; one entry per CDR3 protein. The sample shows 350,000 to 500,000 distinct CDR3 sequences, roughly 15% of them seen only once. Time point here: newly diagnosed GD, antithyroid drugs for less than 3 months. PBMCs were the source of the RNA used for TCR sequencing. A further study also used this sample, focusing on T cells in Graves' hyperthyroidism and ophthalmopathy.

Here the sequenced sample was peripheral blood mononuclear cells (PBMCs), taken at new diagnosis, from a patient treated with antithyroid drugs. All receptors come from a young woman with Graves disease.

The V gene is TRBV5-6, the J gene TRBJ2-7, with D possibly being TRBD1 (5 bases). Trimming removed 2 bases from V and 12 bases from J, with 21 bases in between. The CDR3 is made up of 14 amino acids. Germline V lookup: CDR1 SGHDT, CDR2 YYEEEE. CDR3 sequence: CASSFRQGNLPWYF. The CDR3 bases are TGTGCCAGCAGCTTCCGGCAGGGTAATCTCCCTTGGTACTTC.

The rearrangement links TRBV7-9 to TRBJ2-5, with a possible D match to TRBD2 (5 bases). The CDR3 covers 12 residues. The germline gives CDR1 SEHNR, CDR2 FQNEAQ (reference sequence). Trimming took off 6 bases at V and 4 bases at J, with 9 bases between the two ends. For the CDR3, the DNA is TGTGCCAGCAGGGACGGAGGAGAGACCCAGTACTTC. It specifies CASRDGGETQYF.

The rearrangement uses TRBV12-3 or TRBV12-4 and TRBJ2-2; D call uncertain. The CDR3 consists of 13 residues. Trimming removed 4 bases at V and 3 bases at J, with 6 bases between. CDR3 in amino acids: CASSSAYTGELFF. The CDR3 nucleotides are TGTGCCAGCAGTTCCGCCTACACCGGGGAGCTGTTTTTT.

CDR3 loop: CASSVGVLAGGETQYF. In nucleotides, the CDR3 is TGTGCCAGCAGCGTAGGCGTACTAGCGGGAGGAGAGACCCAGTACTTC. This chain connects TRBV9 to TRBJ2-5, with 12 bases lining up with TRBD2. Germline CDR1 and CDR2: SGDLS and YYNGEE. V was pared by 0 bases and J by 4 bases, with 4 bases of the junction left unmatched. The length of the CDR3 is 16 residues.

This clonotype was recorded many times. CDR3 in amino acids: CASSLALGLAGVGEQFF. Written as DNA, the CDR3 is TGTGCCAGCAGTTTAGCGCTAGGACTAGCGGGAGTTGGTGAGCAGTTCTTC. This sequence joins TRBV12-3 or TRBV12-4 and TRBJ2-1; 13 bases agree with TRBD2. The CDR3 is 17 amino acids. V was clipped by 0 bases and J by 9 bases; unmatched bases: 8.

V usage is TRBV28 and J usage is TRBJ2-4, with 7 bases fitting TRBD1. The CDR3 loop spans 12 amino acids. From germline, CDR1 is MDHEN and CDR2 SYDVKM. Unmatched junction bases numbered 1, after V lost 7 bases and J lost 4 bases. For the CDR3, the DNA is TGTGCCAGCATGGGACAGAAAAACATTCAGTACTTC. Translation gives CASMGQKNIQYF.

On this clonotype itself: A much larger clone sits a single nucleotide away, making a read error possible. The chain recombines TRBV6-1 with TRBJ2-1; D is perhaps TRBD2 (6 bases). V lost 8 bases and J 9 bases, leaving 20 bases between the germline ends. Germline CDR1 is MNHNS and CDR2 is SASEGT. CDR3 length: 14 amino acids. This chain's CDR3 is CASGPDTSSGEQFF. The CDR3 coding sequence is TGTGCCAGCGGTCCCGATACTAGCTCGGGTGAGCAGTTCTTC.

This clonotype was counted between two and nine times. The chain uses TRBV2 and TRBJ2-3; the D gene is possibly TRBD2 (6 bases). The CDR3 has 15 residues. V was shortened by 6 bases and J by 3 bases, with 16 bases between the two germline ends. In germline, CDR1 is SNHLY, CDR2 FYNNEI. CDR3 in amino acids: CASSGSSGRTDTQYF. In DNA form, the CDR3 reads TGTGCCAGCAGCGGGAGTAGCGGACGAACAGATACGCAGTATTTT.

This clonotype has ten or more counts. The chain links TRBV6-5 to TRBJ2-1; the D gene is possibly TRBD2 (5 bases). With the DNA end fitting TRBJ2-5 better, the J assignment may be wrong. The CDR3 length is 13 residues. Looked up from germline, CDR1 is MNHEY and CDR2 is SVGAGI. CDR3 sequence (DNA): TGTGCCAGCAGTTACCGGGGAAAAGAGACCCAGTACTTC. It yields the protein CASSYRGKETQYF.

A note on this clonotype: A much larger clone lies one base from this, so it may be a read error. The chain combines TRBV13 with TRBJ2-5; TRBD2 agrees at 9 bases. This CDR3 contains 13 residues. The ends lost 6 bases at V and 11 bases at J; junction bases unmatched: 10. CDR1 is PRHDT and CDR2 is FYEKMQ in the germline V gene (reference sequence). The CDR3 sequence is CASSASGKGEQYF. The CDR3 nucleotides are TGTGCCAGCAGTGCTAGCGGGAAGGGGGAGCAGTACTTC.

This clonotype turned up a few times. The chain carries TRBV5-1 and TRBJ2-1, with D maybe TRBD1 (6 bases). CDR3 length: 14 amino acids. Germline lookup yields CDR1 SGHRS and CDR2 YFSETQ. With 0 bases removed from V and 3 bases from J, the gap between germline ends came to 7 bases. The CDR3 is CASSLARGYNEQFF. CDR3 nucleotides: TGCGCCAGCAGCTTGGCCAGGGGCTACAATGAGCAGTTCTTC. Variable domain in full (rest from reference TRBV5-1 and TRBJ2-1): KAGVTQTPRYLIKTRGQQVTLSCSPISGHRSVSWYQQTPGQGLQFLFEYFSETQRNKGNFPGRFSGRQFSNSRSEMNVSTLELGDSALYLCASSLARGYNEQFFGPGTRLTVL.

This clonotype was seen repeatedly, ten times or more. The chain couples TRBV7-2 to TRBJ2-2; 8 bases line up with TRBD2. The CDR3 extends over 15 amino acids. The germline V gene encodes CDR1 SGHTA and CDR2 FQGNSA. V dropped 3 bases and J dropped 7; count of bases not matched to a gene: 7. CDR3 nucleotides: TGTGCCAGCAGCTTCGTGACGGGAGGGGTCGGGGAGCTGTTTTTT. Encoded protein: CASSFVTGGVGELFF.

This clonotype was seen a few times. A read error may explain this, as a much larger clone is one base away. The chain is built from TRBV27 and TRBJ2-3, with TRBD2 matching 7 bases. Germline V lookup: CDR1 MNHEY, CDR2 SMNVEV (reference sequence). The CDR3 runs to 15 residues. V shed 3 bases and J 4 bases; nucleotides not matched to a gene: 7. The CDR3 sequence is CASSFGLAVPDTQYF. In DNA form, the CDR3 reads TGTGCCAGCAGTTTTGGGCTAGCGGTCCCAGATACGCAGTATTTT.

This clonotype has more than one count but fewer than ten. The V gene is TRBV10-1, the J gene TRBJ2-7, with TRBD1 as a possible D gene (5 bases). The germline V gene encodes CDR1 WNHNN and CDR2 SYGVQD (reference sequence). This CDR3 spans 15 amino acids. Between the trimmed V and J ends, which lost 0 bases and 5 bases, there was a span of 14 bases. Written as DNA, the CDR3 is TGCGCCAGCAGTGAGTCTTCCGCAGGGAAGCACGAGCAGTACTTC. As protein: CASSESSAGKHEQYF.

This rearrangement joins TRBV7-8 to TRBJ2-5; TRBD2 matches at 10 bases. Germline V gives CDR1 SGHVS, CDR2 FQNEAQ. The junction had 12 bases not matched to a gene; V was cut back by 1 base and J by 1 base. The CDR3 loop spans 19 amino acids. CDR3 DNA sequence: TGTGCCAGCAGCTTAGGCGGACTAGCGGAGCTAGATCCCCAAGAGACCCAGTACTTC. It specifies CASSLGGLAELDPQETQYF.

This clonotype was seen many times. V is TRBV6-1 and J is TRBJ1-1; TRBD1 matches 10 bases. Germline CDR1 and CDR2: MNHNS and SASEGT. CDR3 size: 11 residues. Losses at the gene ends were 6 bases for V and 11 bases for J; bases not matched to a gene: 3. The CDR3 sequence is CASRGTGVAFF. The CDR3, as DNA: TGTGCCAGCAGGGGGACAGGGGTGGCTTTCTTT.

This clonotype was seen many times. The chain joins TRBV28 to TRBJ2-3; 11 bases map to TRBD2. CDR3 length: 15 residues. J gave up 3 bases and V 3 bases, and 2 bases lay outside the gene matches. Germline CDR1 is MDHEN and CDR2 is SYDVKM. CDR3 nucleotides: TGTGCCAGCAGTTTGACTAGCGGGGATACAGATACGCAGTATTTT. Translated: CASSLTSGDTDTQYF.

The V gene is TRBV6-1, the J gene TRBJ2-1; TRBD1 is a possible D gene (6 bases). Germline V gives CDR1 MNHNS, CDR2 SASEGT. Trimming pared 6 bases from V and 1 base from J, leaving 13 bases between. The CDR3 extends over 15 amino acids. CDR3 nucleotide sequence: TGTGCCAGCAGCAAAAACAGGGATTCCTACAATGAGCAGTTCTTC. This gives the protein CASSKNRDSYNEQFF.

This clonotype has ten or more counts. The CDR3 here is CAWSVLTGGNQPQHF. DNA for the CDR3: TGTGCCTGGAGTGTACTTACAGGGGGGAATCAGCCCCAGCATTTT. The chain couples TRBV30 to TRBJ1-5; 8 bases match TRBD1. The CDR3 sequence is 15 residues long. Germline V gives CDR1 GTSNPN, CDR2 SVGIG (reference sequence). Trimming cost V 0 bases and J 4 bases; bases outside gene matches: 5.

This clonotype has just a few counts. This chain links TRBV9 with TRBJ2-1; no clear D. Trimming took off 1 base at V and 2 bases at J, with 10 bases between the two ends. This CDR3 has 15 amino acids. Germline values: CDR1 SGDLS, CDR2 YYNGEE. The CDR3 region has the DNA TGTGCCAGCAGCGTAAGCACAGACCCCTACAATGAGCAGTTCTTC. Translating it yields CASSVSTDPYNEQFF.

This clonotype was observed many times. The genes are TRBV11-1 and TRBJ2-7; 7 nucleotides match TRBD1. Trimming removed 5 bases from V and 3 bases from J; junction bases left unmatched: 10. CDR3 length: 15 residues. CDR1 is SGHAT and CDR2 is FQDESV in the germline V gene (reference sequence). DNA of the CDR3: TGTGCCAGCAGCCAATCCCGGGACAGTCACTACGAGCAGTACTTC. Protein product: CASSQSRDSHYEQYF.

The sample holds a few counts of this clonotype. The gene calls are TRBV7-8 and TRBJ2-5; the D is unclear. Germline loops: CDR1 SGHVS, CDR2 FQNEAQ. V was trimmed by 2 bases and J by 9 bases, leaving 16 bases between them. CDR3 size: 14 residues. CDR3 sequence reads: CASSLLGQSAAQYF. For the CDR3, the DNA is TGTGCCAGCAGCTTACTCGGGCAGTCCGCGGCCCAGTACTTC.

With respect to this clonotype: This may arise from a read error, as a much more abundant clone is one base away. The V call is TRBV27, the J call TRBJ1-1; D is uncertain. CDR1 and CDR2 from the germline V gene are MNHEY and SMNVEV (reference sequence). The length of the CDR3 is 14 residues. The CDR3 DNA sequence: TGTGCCAGCAGTTCGTCTGTCGGGAACACTGAAGCTTCCTTT. This encodes CASSSSVGNTEASF.

This clonotype has a count of ten or more. V usage is TRBV30 and J usage is TRBJ1-1; D remains unclear. V was trimmed by 5 bases and J by 0 bases, leaving 10 bases between them. Germline values: CDR1 GTSNPN, CDR2 SVGIG (reference sequence). The CDR3 length is 13 residues. The CDR3 DNA reads as TGTGCCTGGGGAAGGCAGTTGAACACTGAAGCTTTCTTT. Its protein product is CAWGRQLNTEAFF.

This clonotype was picked up a small number of times. V and J are TRBV14 and TRBJ1-2; tentatively, D is TRBD1 (5 bases). With 5 bases removed from V and 4 bases from J, the gap between germline ends came to 8 bases. The CDR3 length is 12 residues. Germline CDR1 and CDR2: SGHDN and FVKESK. The CDR3 DNA follows: TGTGCCAGCAGCGCGACAGTCTATGGCTACACCTTC. Translation gives CASSATVYGYTF.

The chain has TRBV30 and TRBJ1-4; 8 bases map to TRBD1. The ends lost 8 bases at V and 7 bases at J; junction bases unmatched: 3. The CDR3 totals 11 residues. Germline loops: CDR1 GTSNPN, CDR2 SVGIG (reference sequence). CDR3 protein: CAGTGGEKLFF. The CDR3 bases are TGTGCCGGAACAGGGGGTGAAAAACTGTTTTTT.

This clonotype was counted only a few times. The CDR3 sequence: CASSYRVWNQPQHF. In DNA form, the CDR3 reads TGTGCCAGCAGTTACAGGGTTTGGAATCAGCCCCAGCATTTT. V gene TRBV6-5 combines with J gene TRBJ1-5; D gene unclear. Between the trimmed V and J ends, which lost 2 bases and 4 bases, there was a span of 9 bases. CDR3 length: 14 amino acids. The germline V gene encodes CDR1 MNHEY and CDR2 SVGAGI.

About this clonotype itself: A clone one base away is much larger, so this may be a read error. The chain joins TRBV20-1 to TRBJ2-7; D gene uncertain. The CDR3 extends over 17 amino acids. Germline CDR1 reads DFQATT; CDR2 reads SNEGSKA (reference sequence). Deletions cut 6 bases from V and 7 bases from J, with 31 bases between. The CDR3 sequence: CSALEIGRRWGYNEQYF. CDR3 in DNA: TGCAGTGCCCTAGAGATTGGGCGGCGATGGGGTTACAATGAGCAGTACTTC.

Many counts were recorded for this clonotype. The chain uses TRBV29-1 and TRBJ2-1; D is unclear. V was pared by 6 bases and J by 7 bases, with 7 bases between. The CDR3 spans 10 residues. Germline-derived CDR1 and CDR2 are SQVTM and ANQGSEA. CDR3 coding DNA: TGCAGCGTGTCTACAAATGAGCAGTTCTTC. This encodes CSVSTNEQFF.

This clonotype was observed a handful of times. The chain joins TRBV15 to TRBJ1-1; D is possibly TRBD1 (6 bases). There are 15 residues in the CDR3. Trimming removed 5 bases from V and 0 bases from J, with 13 bases in between. Germline V CDR1 and CDR2: LNHNV, YYDKDF (reference sequence). This CDR3 reads CATSRHDRLNTEAFF. The CDR3 DNA is TGTGCCACCAGCCGCCACGACAGGTTGAACACTGAAGCTTTCTTT.